Below, 28 T cell receptor beta chains from the same sample are listed, as sequenced in a study of T-cell memory formation after mild COVID-19. MiXCR, run by TCRdb on the 5' RACE reads, gives a single entry per CDR3 protein. The sample carries 150,000 to 200,000 distinct CDR3 sequences, 20% to 25% recorded once. Sample: PBMCs or a T cell subset sorted from them (not recorded which). Receptors originate from an adult woman who had mild COVID-19 (a few samples of this study predate the infection). Cell type and time point are not known.

This chain links TRBV7-9 with TRBJ2-2; D tentatively reads TRBD1 or TRBD2 (5 bases each). Germline CDR1 reads SEHNR; CDR2 reads FQNEAQ (reference sequence). The CDR3 totals 15 residues. The V end lost 6 bases, the J end lost 4 bases, and 15 bases lay between the germline ends. The CDR3 sequence: CASSSRPGSTGELFF. CDR3 DNA: TGTGCCAGCAGTTCCAGACCAGGGAGCACCGGGGAGCTGTTTTTT.

The chain couples TRBV12-3 or TRBV12-4 to TRBJ2-3; D gene unclear. Trimming removed 6 bases from V and 1 base from J, with 14 bases in between. The CDR3 extends over 15 amino acids. The chain's CDR3 is CASSPAQTGTDTQYF. The DNA of the CDR3 is TGTGCCAGCAGCCCTGCGCAAACGGGCACAGATACGCAGTATTTT.

This clonotype was picked up a small number of times. The chain recombines TRBV20-1 with TRBJ2-3, with TRBD2 matching 7 bases. Germline V CDR1 and CDR2: DFQATT, SNEGSKA (reference sequence). This CDR3 region has 16 residues. Unmatched junction bases numbered 11, after V lost 0 bases and J lost 5 bases. CDR3 DNA sequence: TGCAGTGCTAGAGATCACGCTAGCGGTATGATAGATACGCAGTATTTT. Its translation: CSARDHASGMIDTQYF.

The CDR3, as DNA: TGTGCCAGCAGCTTAGATTCTCGCATCGGATACGGAGGGAGCACAGATACGCAGTATTTT. It specifies CASSLDSRIGYGGSTDTQYF. The rearrangement links TRBV11-2 to TRBJ2-3, with D perhaps TRBD2 (6 bases). Germline V lookup: CDR1 SGHAT, CDR2 FQNNGV. Trimming shortened V by 0 bases and J by 0 bases, and 22 bases separated the two germline ends. CDR3 length: 20 amino acids. Full variable domain (missing parts from reference TRBV11-2 and TRBJ2-3): EAGVAQSPRYKIIEKRQSVAFWCNPISGHATLYWYQQILGQGPKLLIQFQNNGVVDDSQLPKDRFSAERLKGVDSTLKIQPAKLEDSAVYLCASSLDSRIGYGGSTDTQYFGPGTRLTVL.

This clonotype occurred many times. This chain uses TRBV21-1 with TRBJ2-7; TRBD2, the table's D call, lacks a check against the DNA. TRBV21-1 is reported as a pseudogene. This CDR3 has 17 amino acids. DNA for the CDR3: TGTGCCAGCAGCAAAGAACAGGCGGGGGGGCCTTACGACGAGCAGTACTTC. Amino acid sequence: CASSKEQAGGPYDEQYF.

In this sample, this clonotype turned up a few times. The V and J genes are TRBV7-8 and TRBJ2-2; 7 bases align to TRBD2. There are 16 residues in the CDR3. Germline CDR1 is SGHVS and CDR2 is FQNEAQ. V trimming: 1 base; J trimming: 4 bases; junction bases outside the gene matches: 6. The DNA for the CDR3 is TGTGCCAGCAGCTTAGTGGGAGGGGCCGGCACCGGGGAGCTGTTTTTT. It yields the protein CASSLVGGAGTGELFF.

This clonotype has only a few counts. The CDR3 sequence: CASSQVPGAGANVLTF. CDR3 DNA: TGCGCCAGCAGCCAAGTACCAGGGGCTGGGGCCAACGTCCTGACTTTC. The genes are TRBV4-1 and TRBJ2-6, with D perhaps TRBD1 (6 bases). With 1 base removed from V and 2 bases from J, the gap between germline ends came to 9 bases. CDR1 MGHRA and CDR2 YSYEKL come from the germline V gene. This CDR3 comprises 16 residues.

The CDR3 sequence: CATSRRGEMVEKLFF. DNA of the CDR3: TGTGCCACCAGCAGACGGGGGGAGATGGTTGAAAAACTGTTTTTT. The chain joins TRBV15 to TRBJ1-4; D is perhaps TRBD1 (5 bases). Germline lookup yields CDR1 LNHNV and CDR2 YYDKDF (reference sequence). Trimming removed 2 bases at V and 7 bases at J, with 14 bases between. The CDR3 is 15 amino acids.

This clonotype has a single count. The chain links TRBV7-8 to TRBJ2-1, with no clear D. Trimming removed 4 bases at V and 5 bases at J, with 6 bases between. This CDR3 has 12 amino acids. CDR1 SGHVS and CDR2 FQNEAQ come from the germline V gene. The CDR3 bases are TGTGCCAGCAGCTCCACAGACAATGAGCAGTTCTTC. Protein product: CASSSTDNEQFF.

The J gene is TRBJ1-2, the V gene TRBV27; D gene uncertain. CDR3 length: 15 residues. Looked up from germline, CDR1 is MNHEY and CDR2 is SMNVEV (reference sequence). V lost 6 bases to trimming and J lost 0 bases, with 14 bases between them. The CDR3 region is CASSHLPFSNYGYTF. The CDR3 DNA follows: TGTGCCAGCAGCCACCTACCCTTTTCTAACTATGGCTACACCTTC.

This clonotype was detected only a few times. The chain carries TRBV4-1 and TRBJ2-7, with 10 bases identical to TRBD2. Per the germline V gene, CDR1 is MGHRA and CDR2 is YSYEKL. J gave up 4 bases and V 1 base, and 7 bases lay outside the gene matches. The CDR3 is made up of 16 amino acids. The CDR3, as DNA: TGCGCCAGCAGCCAAGCTCCGGGACTAGCGTCATACGAGCAGTACTTC. Its translation is CASSQAPGLASYEQYF.

The chain combines TRBV29-1 with TRBJ2-3; D is uncertain. The CDR3 extends over 14 amino acids. V dropped 4 bases and J dropped 0 bases, with 11 bases sitting between them. Germline V gene sequence: CDR1 SQVTM, CDR2 ANQGSEA. The CDR3 DNA reads as TGCAGCGTTGTGCTGAGCTTTAGCACAGATACGCAGTATTTT. This translates into CSVVLSFSTDTQYF.

This clonotype was detected only a few times. This rearrangement joins TRBV29-1 to TRBJ2-1; tentative D call: TRBD2 (6 bases). The CDR3 is 15 residues long. The germline CDR1 and CDR2 sequences are SQVTM and ANQGSEA. Trimming took off 3 bases at V and 2 bases at J, with 14 bases between the two ends. The chain's CDR3 is CSVDGSSGAYNEQFF. The CDR3 nucleotides are TGCAGCGTTGACGGGAGTAGCGGAGCCTACAATGAGCAGTTCTTC.

The chain couples TRBV19 to TRBJ1-2; D is undetermined. The CDR3 is made up of 15 amino acids. Germline V gene sequence: CDR1 LNHDA, CDR2 SQIVND (reference sequence). Trimming stripped 3 bases from V and 5 bases from J, with 16 bases between. Here the CDR3 reads CASSMNELPAYGYTF. CDR3 bases: TGTGCCAGTAGTATGAATGAATTACCAGCTTATGGCTACACCTTC.

This clonotype is judged medium-sized (0.01 to 0.1%). The chain employs TRBV29-1 and TRBJ1-2; a weak D match, TRBD1 (5 bases). CDR3 length: 12 residues. In germline, CDR1 is SQVTM, CDR2 ANQGSEA. The germline V and J ends were trimmed by 4 bases and 4 bases, with 10 bases remaining between them. For the CDR3, the DNA is TGCAGCGTTGGGGGGATGGGCTATGGCTACACCTTC. Translated, it gives CSVGGMGYGYTF.

This clonotype has more than one count but fewer than ten. The chain combines TRBV7-9 with TRBJ1-2; no firm D call. The CDR3 runs to 12 residues. CDR1 is SEHNR, CDR2 FQNEAQ, per germline (reference sequence). V was cut by 1 base and J by 3 bases, with 3 bases left in between. CDR3 in amino acids: CASSLGYYGYTF. DNA of the CDR3: TGTGCCAGCAGCTTAGGTTACTATGGCTACACCTTC.

This clonotype was seen more than once but under ten times. The CDR3 here is CASSFEQGLSGYTF. The DNA of the CDR3 is TGTGCCAGCAGCTTCGAACAGGGGCTCAGCGGCTACACCTTC. The chain joins TRBV9 to TRBJ1-2; 7 nucleotides agree with TRBD1. This CDR3 region has 14 residues. Germline V lookup: CDR1 SGDLS, CDR2 YYNGEE. Losses at the gene ends were 4 bases for V and 8 bases for J; bases not matched to a gene: 11.

The chain combines TRBV19 with TRBJ2-5; no clear D gene. Per the germline V gene, CDR1 is LNHDA and CDR2 is SQIVND (reference sequence). V lost 9 bases and J lost 4, with 12 bases in between. The CDR3 sequence is 12 residues long. The chain's CDR3 is CASSWGRETQYF. The CDR3 DNA reads TGTGCCAGCTCGTGGGGTCGAGAGACCCAGTACTTC.

The table lists this clonotype with a count of one. The chain uses TRBV11-1 and TRBJ2-2, with D maybe TRBD1 (5 bases). Germline CDR1 SGHAT, CDR2 FQDESV (reference sequence). The CDR3 loop spans 17 amino acids. V lost 3 bases and J lost 6, with 20 bases in between. The CDR3 reads CASSLDQGTVNAGELFF. DNA for the CDR3: TGTGCCAGCAGCTTGGACCAGGGAACTGTTAATGCCGGGGAGCTGTTTTTT.

The chain couples TRBV27 to TRBJ2-7; D may be TRBD1 or TRBD2 (6 bases each). The CDR3 is made up of 14 amino acids. V lost 1 base, J lost 4 bases, and 11 bases lay in between. Germline V CDR1 and CDR2: MNHEY, SMNVEV (reference sequence). The CDR3 coding sequence is TGTGCCAGCAGTTTATTGAAAGGGGGGTACGAGCAGTACTTC. Protein sequence: CASSLLKGGYEQYF.

This CDR3 reads CASGPGRPVTEAFF. The CDR3 DNA reads as TGTGCCAGCGGGCCGGGACGCCCAGTAACTGAAGCTTTCTTT. V usage is TRBV6-5 and J usage is TRBJ1-1; D may be TRBD1 (5 bases). CDR1 is MNHEY, CDR2 SVGAGI, per germline. Trimming stripped 8 bases from V and 5 bases from J, with 18 bases between. The CDR3 has 14 residues.

There are a few counts of this clonotype. The chain has TRBV15 and TRBJ1-5; D is undetermined. Trimming removed 1 base at V and 4 bases at J, with 5 bases between. This CDR3 contains 13 residues. Germline V CDR1 and CDR2: LNHNV, YYDKDF (reference sequence). In nucleotides, the CDR3 is TGTGCCACCAGCAGAGTCGGTAATCAGCCCCAGCATTTT. Translation: CATSRVGNQPQHF.

In this sample, this clonotype turned up a few times. V is TRBV29-1 and J is TRBJ2-5, with a possible D match to TRBD2 (6 bases). This CDR3 contains 12 residues. Per germline, CDR1 SQVTM and CDR2 ANQGSEA. The germline V and J ends were trimmed by 8 bases and 0 bases, with 10 bases remaining between them. The DNA for the CDR3 is TGCAGCTTCGTAGCGGACCAAGAGACCCAGTACTTC. Translating it yields CSFVADQETQYF.

In this sample, this clonotype turned up a few times. This chain uses TRBV6-2 or TRBV6-3 with TRBJ2-7, with TRBD1 as a possible D gene (6 bases). In germline, CDR1 is MNHEY, CDR2 SVGEGT. The CDR3 is 14 residues long. Deletions cut 2 bases from V and 2 bases from J, with 10 bases between. The CDR3 nucleotides read TGTGCCAGCAGTTACGGGACACGAGCCTACGAGCAGTACTTC. It codes for CASSYGTRAYEQYF.

This clonotype was seen more than once but under ten times. The CDR3 bases are TGTGCCACCAGTGTAAGCCGTAGCTATGGCTACACCTTC. This sequence encodes CATSVSRSYGYTF. The V call is TRBV24-1, the J call TRBJ1-2; D is uncertain. The CDR3 covers 13 residues. Germline CDR1 reads KGHDR; CDR2 reads SFDVKD. Trimming stripped 5 bases from V and 4 bases from J, with 10 bases between.

The CDR3 bases are TGTGCCAGCAGCGCCTTCCGGGACAAGAGCAACACCGGGGAGCTGTTTTTT. It specifies CASSAFRDKSNTGELFF. V is TRBV7-8 and J is TRBJ2-2; TRBD1 is a possible D gene (6 bases). The CDR3 consists of 17 residues. Germline assignment: CDR1 SGHVS and CDR2 FQNEAQ. V was pared by 5 bases and J by 2 bases, with 18 bases between.

This clonotype was observed a handful of times. The chain carries TRBV11-2 and TRBJ1-1; D not certain. The CDR3 loop spans 14 amino acids. Trimming left V 5 bases short and J 4 bases short, with 14 bases between. Germline-derived CDR1 and CDR2 are SGHAT and FQNNGV. CDR3 DNA sequence: TGTGCCAGCAGCCCTATGACGTTGGGCACTGAAGCTTTCTTT. Its translation: CASSPMTLGTEAFF. The whole variable domain, remainder taken from reference TRBV11-2 and TRBJ1-1, is EAGVAQSPRYKIIEKRQSVAFWCNPISGHATLYWYQQILGQGPKLLIQFQNNGVVDDSQLPKDRFSAERLKGVDSTLKIQPAKLEDSAVYLCASSPMTLGTEAFFGQGTRLTVV.

The chain is built from TRBV9 and TRBJ2-5; no clear D gene. CDR3 length equals 14 residues. Germline loops: CDR1 SGDLS, CDR2 YYNGEE. Trimming took off 4 bases at V and 4 bases at J, with 14 bases between the two ends. CDR3 amino acids: CASSSGLEGETQYF. The CDR3 bases are TGTGCCAGCAGCTCGGGTCTTGAAGGAGAGACCCAGTACTTC.